Listed here is a single T cell receptor beta chain. This clone is a singleton in its sample. It lacks a known antigen. There are no base qualities to consult, and no much larger clone falls within one base. The data originate from a study of control samples from healthy donors and cancer patients (dated by TCRdb to the early 2020s). CDR1 is given as LNHDA and CDR2 as SQIVND, both from the germline V gene (reference sequence). V and J lose 9 bases and 0 bases, and a span of 12 bases separates them. The CDR3, cysteine through phenylalanine, is 14 amino acids long. Only the CDR3 part of the read is kept: 42 bases, read in frame from the first base. Library preparation used the immunoSEQ multiplex PCR assay. The immuneACCESS repertoire file appears here via TCRdb, limited to in-frame rearrangements. These files lack a portion of the clones; in checked studies, under half of the deficit traces to unresolved V genes, and the cause of the others is not known. This sample has about 190,000 clones in its table, and 90% to 95% of those were observed once. The ten top clones hold approximately 1.8% of the sample.

The chain is encoded by TRBV19 joined to TRBJ1-5; there is no confident call for the D gene. The receptor was isolated from a man under 40 in good health. The material sequenced was blood. The DNA sequence reads TGTGCCAGCCGAGACAATTATAGCAATCAGCCCCAGCATTTT. It translates as CASRDNYSNQPQHF.